This TCR beta chain was recovered during a study of blood T cell repertoires in COVID-19. Study-wide background: Samples representing acute and convalescent COVID-19 were sourced from the United States, Italy and Spain.

The length of the CDR3 is 13 residues. Germline V gene data show CDR1 as MNHNS and CDR2 as SASEGT. V lost 3 bases, J lost 3 bases, and 8 bases lay in between. A single count supports this clone. As processed by the authors: Cell counts per sample came from amplifying reference gene primers. Produced via immunoSEQ multiplex PCR; TCRdb's table is partial and in-frame only. The D gene and trimming were derived from the DNA, and the V and J assignments and clone size from that table. The data hold tens of thousands of clones, with approximately 87% observed a single time. The chain is built from TRBV6-1 and TRBJ1-2; D is unclear. This clonotype was sampled from a man older than 75 in a cohort sampled during active COVID-19. Sequencing was done on a sample of peripheral blood. The CDR3 sequence: CASSDGDDYGYTF. CDR3 bases: TGTGCCAGCAGTGACGGAGACGACTATGGCTACACCTTC.